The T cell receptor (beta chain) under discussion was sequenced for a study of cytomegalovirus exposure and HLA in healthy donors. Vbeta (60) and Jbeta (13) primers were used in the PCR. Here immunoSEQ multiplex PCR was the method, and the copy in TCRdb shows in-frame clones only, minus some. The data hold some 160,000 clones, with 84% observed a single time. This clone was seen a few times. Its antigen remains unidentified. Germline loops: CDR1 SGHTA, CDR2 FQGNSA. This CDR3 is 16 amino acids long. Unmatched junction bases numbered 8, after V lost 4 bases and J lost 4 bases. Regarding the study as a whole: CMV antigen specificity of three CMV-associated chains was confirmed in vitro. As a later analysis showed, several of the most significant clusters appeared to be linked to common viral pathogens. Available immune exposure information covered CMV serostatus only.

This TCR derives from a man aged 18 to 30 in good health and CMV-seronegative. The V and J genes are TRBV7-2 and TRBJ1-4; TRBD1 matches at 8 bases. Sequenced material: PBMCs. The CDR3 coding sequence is TGTGCCAGCAGCTGGGGGACAGGAGTCGTTAATGAAAAACTGTTTTTT. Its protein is CASSWGTGVVNEKLFF.